This T cell receptor beta chain was identified during a study of T cell repertoires in cytomegalovirus infection. To note about this clonotype: One end of the junction fails to match germline, which may point to a read error.

TCRdb itself ran the reads through MiXCR, one entry per CDR3 protein. The table includes 500,000 or so distinct CDR3 sequences, approximately 17% detected once. Specimen: CD8+ T cells from PBMCs. The sequence derives from a human donor in good health (CMV status not recorded). Some clones in this sample may be carry-over from other donors' samples.

CDR3 sequence reads: CASSLGGRGDEQHF. CDR3 DNA: TGTGCCAGCAGTTTGGGCGGGAGGGGAGACGAGCAGCACTTC. The chain has TRBV28 and TRBJ2-7; 9 bases align to TRBD2. The CDR3 is 14 amino acids. Germline lookup yields CDR1 MDHEN and CDR2 SYDVKM.